This is a list of T cell receptor beta chains from one sample in a study of blood T cell repertoires in COVID-19. Libraries were prepared by immunoSEQ multiplex PCR; TCRdb keeps only in-frame clonotypes and omits some of them. The sample has about 74,000 clones; more than 75% are singletons. Sequenced: peripheral blood. The receptors here all came from a woman aged 80 or over with active or convalescent COVID-19. Each CDR3 is given without its conserved first and last residue. Each record gives: V gene, J gene, clone size, CDR3 protein. Clone size is shown for a subset of rows, as once, few, many or a class of expanded clone.

TRBV6-5,TRBJ1-2,.,ASSSGQAMET
TRBV5-5,TRBJ2-5,.,ASSSLSEETQY
TRBV5-4,TRBJ1-2,.,ASSLRTWRWDRGRDGYT
TRBV29-1,TRBJ2-5,.,SVEDRGRQETQY
TRBV10-3,TRBJ1-1,.,AISKNRVPLNTEAF
TRBV6-5,TRBJ2-5,.,ASSSTSGRQETQY
TRBV10-3,TRBJ1-4,.,AISEAGLGGEKLF
TRBV7-8,TRBJ1-2,few,ASSIRDRGLPPDGYT
TRBV9,TRBJ1-6,.,ASSVQGMGSPLH
TRBV13,TRBJ2-5,.,ASSLTRQETQY
TRBV27,TRBJ1-1,.,ASRGAWGNTEAF
TRBV2,TRBJ2-7,few,AISLSYEQY
TRBV7-2,TRBJ2-7,.,ASSLGPGANEQY
TRBV29-1,TRBJ2-7,.,SVGVATGYEQY
TRBV7-8,TRBJ2-7,once,ASSSPGEQY
TRBV9,TRBJ1-1,.,ASSNRGDTEAF
TRBV9,TRBJ2-1,.,ASSVLRTSGGNEQF
TRBV10-3,TRBJ1-2,.,AISGQGVDWGYGYT
TRBV9,TRBJ2-7,.,ASSESGGSLFEQY
TRBV30,TRBJ1-6,.,AWSVIGGINSPLH
TRBV7-3,TRBJ1-5,.,ASQDGQGQPQH
TRBV4-3,TRBJ1-1,.,ASSQRQRGTEAF
TRBV10-1,TRBJ2-1,once,ASSGLAGVPEQF
TRBV18,TRBJ1-3,.,ASGPSGNTIY
TRBV19,TRBJ2-3,.,ASSHSRSRGNTDTQY
TRBV6-5,TRBJ2-7,.,ASRDPRGYEQY
TRBV6-5,TRBJ1-2,.,ASRSGGQGYT
TRBV6-5,TRBJ1-5,.,ASRDSLAYQPQH
TRBV19,TRBJ1-5,.,ASSISVNQPQH
TRBV2,TRBJ1-3,.,ASTYRAGNTIY
TRBV4-2,TRBJ1-2,.,ASSQGQATYGYT
TRBV28,TRBJ1-2,once,ASSLTGNGYT
TRBV10-3,TRBJ2-7,.,AVSRDREYEQY
TRBV28,TRBJ1-3,.,ASSVGGIFGNTIY
TRBV19,TRBJ2-5,few,ASTRGQGARETQY
TRBV7-9,TRBJ2-5,.,ASSLDPGTGKETQY
TRBV7-9,TRBJ1-2,.,ASSLSDRAFDGYT
TRBV5-8,TRBJ1-2,.,ASSLPRQGRYGYT
TRBV30,TRBJ1-6,.,AWSEQDYNSPLH
TRBV7-2,TRBJ2-7,.,ASSFVGVSFDEQY
TRBV7-6,TRBJ1-1,once,ASSLADRGLPLEAF
TRBV9,TRBJ2-5,.,ASSVAAEQETQY
TRBV19,TRBJ1-4,.,ASSSARGDRHEKLF
TRBV5-1,TRBJ2-3,.,ASSRTSGDTDTQY
TRBV6-6,TRBJ1-2,.,ASSNGWGVGYT
TRBV9,TRBJ2-7,.,ASSIQPMDEQY
TRBV7-2,TRBJ2-7,.,ASSSDRIQGKGYEQY
TRBV5-1,TRBJ1-4,.,ASSFYGQNEKLF
TRBV15,TRBJ2-1,.,ATCRDTYNEQF
TRBV5-1,TRBJ1-5,once,ASSLVGQGAQPQH
TRBV28,TRBJ2-7,once,ASSRFRLAGAPYEQY
TRBV7-6,TRBJ2-2,.,ASSARPGQGGSTGELF
TRBV6-4,TRBJ1-3,.,ASRYYPRPNTIY
TRBV28,TRBJ1-2,.,ASSTGVPYALYGYT
TRBV3-1/TRBV3-2,TRBJ1-5,.,ASSPDHREYQPQH